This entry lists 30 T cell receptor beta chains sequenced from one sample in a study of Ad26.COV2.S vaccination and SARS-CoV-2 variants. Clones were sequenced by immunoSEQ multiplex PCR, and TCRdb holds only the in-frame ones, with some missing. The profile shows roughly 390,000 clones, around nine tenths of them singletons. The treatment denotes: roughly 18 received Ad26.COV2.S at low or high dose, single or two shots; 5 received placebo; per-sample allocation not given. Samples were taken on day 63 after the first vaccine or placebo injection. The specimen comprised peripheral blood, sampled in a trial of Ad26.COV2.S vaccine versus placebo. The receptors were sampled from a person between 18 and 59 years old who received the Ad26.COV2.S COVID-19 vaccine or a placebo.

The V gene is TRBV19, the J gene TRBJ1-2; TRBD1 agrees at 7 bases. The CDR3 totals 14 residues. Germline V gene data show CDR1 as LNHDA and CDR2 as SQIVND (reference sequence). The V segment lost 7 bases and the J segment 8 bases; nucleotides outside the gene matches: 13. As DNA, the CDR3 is TGTGCCAGTAATTTTTTGGCAGGGGGTGGAGGCTACACCTTC. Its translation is CASNFLAGGGGYTF.

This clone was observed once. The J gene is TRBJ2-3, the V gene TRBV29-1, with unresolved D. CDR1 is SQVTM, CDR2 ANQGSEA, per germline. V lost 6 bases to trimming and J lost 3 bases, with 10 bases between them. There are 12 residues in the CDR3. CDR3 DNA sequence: TGCAGCGTAGGCCTGGGGACAGATACGCAGTATTTT. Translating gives CSVGLGTDTQYF.

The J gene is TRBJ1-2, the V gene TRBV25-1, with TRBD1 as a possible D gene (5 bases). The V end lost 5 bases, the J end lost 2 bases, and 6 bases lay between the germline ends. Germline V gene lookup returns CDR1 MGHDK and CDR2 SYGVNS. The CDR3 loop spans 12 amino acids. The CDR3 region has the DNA TGTGCCAGCAGTTGGGGGAACTATGGCTACACCTTC. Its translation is CASSWGNYGYTF.

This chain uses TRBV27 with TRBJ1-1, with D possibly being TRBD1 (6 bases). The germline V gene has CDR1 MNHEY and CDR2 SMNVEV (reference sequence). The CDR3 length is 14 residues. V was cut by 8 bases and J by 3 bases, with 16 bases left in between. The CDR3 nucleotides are TGTGCCAGCTCCCCGGGGGGGGCTTACACTGAAGCTTTCTTT. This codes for CASSPGGAYTEAFF.

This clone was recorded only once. CDR3: CASRRTAATNEKLFF. The CDR3 coding sequence is TGTGCCAGCAGGAGGACGGCTGCAACTAATGAAAAACTGTTTTTT. The chain recombines TRBV6-4 with TRBJ1-4; D gene uncertain. With 6 bases removed from V and 0 bases from J, the gap between germline ends came to 11 bases. Germline V gene lookup returns CDR1 MRHNA and CDR2 SNTAGT. The CDR3 runs to 15 residues.

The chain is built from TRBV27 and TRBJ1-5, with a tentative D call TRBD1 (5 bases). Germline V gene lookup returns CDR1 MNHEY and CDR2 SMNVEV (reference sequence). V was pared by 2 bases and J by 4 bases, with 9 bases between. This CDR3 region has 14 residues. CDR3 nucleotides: TGTGCCAGCAGTTTACAGGGCGTTAATCAGCCCCAGCATTTT. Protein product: CASSLQGVNQPQHF.

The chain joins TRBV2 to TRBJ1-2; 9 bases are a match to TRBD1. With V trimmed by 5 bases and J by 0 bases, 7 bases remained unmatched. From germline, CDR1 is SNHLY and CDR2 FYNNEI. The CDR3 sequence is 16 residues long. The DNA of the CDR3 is TGTGCCAGCAGTTTGACAGGGGGTGGGACTAACTATGGCTACACCTTC. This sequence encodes CASSLTGGGTNYGYTF. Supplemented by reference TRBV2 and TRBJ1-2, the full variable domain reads EPEVTQTPSHQVTQMGQEVILRCVPISNHLYFYWYRQILGQKVEFLVSFYNNEISEKSEIFDDQFSVERPDGSNFTLKIRSTKLEDSAMYFCASSLTGGGTNYGYTFGSGTRLTVV.

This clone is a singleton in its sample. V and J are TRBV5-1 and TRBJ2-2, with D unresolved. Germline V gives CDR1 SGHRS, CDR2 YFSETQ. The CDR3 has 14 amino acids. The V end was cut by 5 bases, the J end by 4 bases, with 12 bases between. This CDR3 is CASRRLAATGELFF. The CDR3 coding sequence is TGCGCCAGCAGAAGGTTGGCAGCCACCGGGGAGCTGTTTTTT. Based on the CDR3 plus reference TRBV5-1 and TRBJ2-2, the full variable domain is KAGVTQTPRYLIKTRGQQVTLSCSPISGHRSVSWYQQTPGQGLQFLFEYFSETQRNKGNFPGRFSGRQFSNSRSEMNVSTLELGDSALYLCASRRLAATGELFFGEGSRLTVL.

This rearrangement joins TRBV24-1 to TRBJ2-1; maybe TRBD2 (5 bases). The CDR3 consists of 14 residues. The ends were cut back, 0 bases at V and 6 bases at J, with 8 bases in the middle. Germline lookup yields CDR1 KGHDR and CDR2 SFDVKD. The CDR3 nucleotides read TGTGCCACCAGTGATTTGTGGACTGGCAATGAGCAGTTCTTC. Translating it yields CATSDLWTGNEQFF.

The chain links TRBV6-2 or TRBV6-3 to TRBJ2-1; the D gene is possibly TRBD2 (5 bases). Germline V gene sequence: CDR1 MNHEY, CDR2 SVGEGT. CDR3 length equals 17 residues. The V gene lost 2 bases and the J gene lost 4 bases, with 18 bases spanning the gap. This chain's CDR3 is CASSYPYGRALYNEQFF. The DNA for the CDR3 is TGTGCCAGCAGTTACCCGTACGGGCGGGCGCTATACAATGAGCAGTTCTTC.

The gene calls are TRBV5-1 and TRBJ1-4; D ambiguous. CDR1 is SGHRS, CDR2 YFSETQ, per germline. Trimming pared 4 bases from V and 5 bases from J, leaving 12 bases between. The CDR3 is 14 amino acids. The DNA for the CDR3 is TGCGCCAGCAGCCCGGGCCCGGAAAATGAAAAACTGTTTTTT. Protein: CASSPGPENEKLFF.

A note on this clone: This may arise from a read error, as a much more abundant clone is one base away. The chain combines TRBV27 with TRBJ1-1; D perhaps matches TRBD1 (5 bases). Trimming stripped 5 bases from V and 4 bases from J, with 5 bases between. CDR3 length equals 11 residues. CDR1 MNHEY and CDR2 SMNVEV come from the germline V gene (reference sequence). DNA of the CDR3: TGTGCCAGCAGTGGGGGCACTGAAGCTTTCTTT. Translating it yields CASSGGTEAFF.

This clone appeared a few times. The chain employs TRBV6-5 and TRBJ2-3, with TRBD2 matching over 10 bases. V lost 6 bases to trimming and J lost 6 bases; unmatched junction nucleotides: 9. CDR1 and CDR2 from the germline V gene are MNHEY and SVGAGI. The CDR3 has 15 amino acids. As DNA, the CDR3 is TGTGCCAGCAGCTACAATAGCGGGGGGCGTGATACGCAGTATTTT. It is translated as CASSYNSGGRDTQYF.

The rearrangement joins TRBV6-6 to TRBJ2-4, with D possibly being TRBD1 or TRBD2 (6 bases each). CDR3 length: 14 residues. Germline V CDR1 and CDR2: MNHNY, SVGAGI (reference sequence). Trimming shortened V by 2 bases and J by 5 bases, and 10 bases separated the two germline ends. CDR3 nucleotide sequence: TGTGCCAGCAGTTACGGGGGGCCCCAAAACATTCAGTACTTC. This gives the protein CASSYGGPQNIQYF.

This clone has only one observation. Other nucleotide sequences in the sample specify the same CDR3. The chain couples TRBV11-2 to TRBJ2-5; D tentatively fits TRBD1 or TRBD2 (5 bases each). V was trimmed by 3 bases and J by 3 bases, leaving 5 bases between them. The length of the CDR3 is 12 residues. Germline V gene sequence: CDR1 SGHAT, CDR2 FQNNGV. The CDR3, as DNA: TGTGCCAGCAGCTTGGGGGAAGAGACCCAGTACTTC. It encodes CASSLGEETQYF.

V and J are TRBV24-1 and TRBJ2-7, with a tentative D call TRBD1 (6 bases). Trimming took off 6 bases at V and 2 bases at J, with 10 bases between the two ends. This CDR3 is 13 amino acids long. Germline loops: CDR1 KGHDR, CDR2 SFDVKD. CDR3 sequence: CATSSEGAYEQYF. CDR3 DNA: TGTGCCACCAGTTCCGAGGGGGCCTACGAGCAGTACTTC.

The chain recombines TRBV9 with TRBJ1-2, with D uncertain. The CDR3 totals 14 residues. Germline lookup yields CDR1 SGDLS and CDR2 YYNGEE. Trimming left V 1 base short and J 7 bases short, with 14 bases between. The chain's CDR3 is CASSVLEEGGGYTF. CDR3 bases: TGTGCCAGCAGCGTATTGGAGGAAGGCGGTGGCTACACCTTC.

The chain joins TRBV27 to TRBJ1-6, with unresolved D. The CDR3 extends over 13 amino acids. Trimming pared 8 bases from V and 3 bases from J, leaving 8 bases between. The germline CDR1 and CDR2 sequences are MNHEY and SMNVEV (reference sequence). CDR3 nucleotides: TGTGCCAGCCGTATTAACTATAATTCACCCCTCCACTTT. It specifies CASRINYNSPLHF.

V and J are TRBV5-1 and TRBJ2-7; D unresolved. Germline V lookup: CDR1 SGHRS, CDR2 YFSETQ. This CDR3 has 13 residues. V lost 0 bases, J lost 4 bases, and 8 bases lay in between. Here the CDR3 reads CASSLDSQYEQYF. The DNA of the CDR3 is TGCGCCAGCAGCTTGGACAGTCAATACGAGCAGTACTTC.

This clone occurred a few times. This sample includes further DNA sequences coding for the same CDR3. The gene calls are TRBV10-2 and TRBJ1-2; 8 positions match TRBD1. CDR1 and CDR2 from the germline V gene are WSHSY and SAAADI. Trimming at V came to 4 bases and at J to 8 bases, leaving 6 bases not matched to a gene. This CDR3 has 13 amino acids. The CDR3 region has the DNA TGCGCCAGCAGTGCCGGACAGGGCGGGGGCTACACCTTC. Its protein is CASSAGQGGGYTF.

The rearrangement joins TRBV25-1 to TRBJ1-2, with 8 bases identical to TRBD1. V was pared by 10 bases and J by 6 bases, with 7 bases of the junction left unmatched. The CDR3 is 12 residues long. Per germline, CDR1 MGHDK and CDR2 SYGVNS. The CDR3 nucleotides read TGTGCCACCTCGGACAGGGTTGATGGCTACACCTTC. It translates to CATSDRVDGYTF.

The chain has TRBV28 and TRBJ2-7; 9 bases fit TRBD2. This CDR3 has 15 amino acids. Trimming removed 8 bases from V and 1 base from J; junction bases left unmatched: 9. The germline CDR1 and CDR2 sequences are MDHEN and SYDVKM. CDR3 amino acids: CASVSSGGRSYEQYF. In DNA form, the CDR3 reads TGTGCCAGCGTAAGTAGCGGGGGCCGATCCTACGAGCAGTACTTC.

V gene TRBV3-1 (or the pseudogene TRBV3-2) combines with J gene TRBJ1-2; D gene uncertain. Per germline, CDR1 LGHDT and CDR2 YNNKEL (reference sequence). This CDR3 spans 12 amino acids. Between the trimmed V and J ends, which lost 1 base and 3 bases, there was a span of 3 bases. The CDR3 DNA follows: TGTGCCAGCAGCCAAGCAGACTATGGCTACACCTTC. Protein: CASSQADYGYTF.

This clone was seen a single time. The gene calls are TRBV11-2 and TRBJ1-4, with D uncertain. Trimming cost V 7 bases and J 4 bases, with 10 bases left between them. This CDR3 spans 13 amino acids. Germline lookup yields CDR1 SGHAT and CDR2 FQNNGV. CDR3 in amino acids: CASTWRVNEKLFF. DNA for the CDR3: TGTGCCAGCACGTGGAGGGTTAATGAAAAACTGTTTTTT.

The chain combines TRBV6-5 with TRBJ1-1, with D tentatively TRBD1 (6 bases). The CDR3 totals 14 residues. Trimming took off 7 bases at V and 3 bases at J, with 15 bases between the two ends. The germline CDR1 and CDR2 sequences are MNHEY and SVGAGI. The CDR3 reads CASTVGGADTEAFF. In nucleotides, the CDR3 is TGTGCCAGCACCGTGGGGGGGGCTGACACTGAAGCTTTCTTT.

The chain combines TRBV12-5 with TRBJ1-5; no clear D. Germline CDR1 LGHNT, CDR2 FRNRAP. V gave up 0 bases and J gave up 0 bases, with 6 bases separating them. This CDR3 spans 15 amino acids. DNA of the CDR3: TGTGCTAGTGGTTTGGTAATAGGTAGCAATCAGCCCCAGCATTTT. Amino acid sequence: CASGLVIGSNQPQHF.

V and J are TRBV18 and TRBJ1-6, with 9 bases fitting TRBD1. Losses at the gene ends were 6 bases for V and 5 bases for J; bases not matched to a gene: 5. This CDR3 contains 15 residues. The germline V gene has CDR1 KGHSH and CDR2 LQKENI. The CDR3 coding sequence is TGTGCCAGCTCGGGACAGGGTTTGGATAATTCACCCCTCCACTTT. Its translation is CASSGQGLDNSPLHF.

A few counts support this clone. CDR3 amino acids: CASSARTPSGPRAFF. As DNA, the CDR3 is TGTGCCAGCAGTGCCAGGACGCCGTCGGGCCCCCGGGCTTTCTTT. This rearrangement joins TRBV27 to TRBJ1-1, with D unclear. Per germline, CDR1 MNHEY and CDR2 SMNVEV (reference sequence). This CDR3 is 15 amino acids long. Trimming removed 5 bases from V and 11 bases from J, with 24 bases in between.

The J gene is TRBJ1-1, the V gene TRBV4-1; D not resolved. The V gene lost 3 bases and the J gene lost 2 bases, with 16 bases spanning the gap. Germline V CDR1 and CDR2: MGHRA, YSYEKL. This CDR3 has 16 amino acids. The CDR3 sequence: CASSQPTMRTNTEAFF. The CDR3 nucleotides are TGCGCCAGCAGCCAGCCCACTATGAGGACCAACACTGAAGCTTTCTTT.

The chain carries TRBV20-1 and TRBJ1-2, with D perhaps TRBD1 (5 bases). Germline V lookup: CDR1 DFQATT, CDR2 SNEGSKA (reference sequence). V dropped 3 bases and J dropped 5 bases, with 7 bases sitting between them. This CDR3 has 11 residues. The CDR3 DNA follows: TGCAGTGCTAGGACAGATTATGGCTACACCTTC. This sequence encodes CSARTDYGYTF.